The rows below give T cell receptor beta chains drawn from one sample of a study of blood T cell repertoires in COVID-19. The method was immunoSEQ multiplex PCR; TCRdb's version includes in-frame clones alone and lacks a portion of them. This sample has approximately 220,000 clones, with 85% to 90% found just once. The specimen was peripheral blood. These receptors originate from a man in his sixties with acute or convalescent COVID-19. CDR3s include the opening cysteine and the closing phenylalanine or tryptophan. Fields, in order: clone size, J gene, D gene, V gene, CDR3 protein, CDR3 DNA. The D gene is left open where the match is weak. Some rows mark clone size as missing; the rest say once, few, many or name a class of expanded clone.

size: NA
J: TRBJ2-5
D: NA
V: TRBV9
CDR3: CASSGGALQETQYF
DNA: TGTGCCAGCAGCGGCGGGGCCCTCCAAGAGACCCAGTACTTC

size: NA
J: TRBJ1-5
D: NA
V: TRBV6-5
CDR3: CASRQGSQPQHF
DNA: TGTGCCAGCAGACAGGGAAGTCAGCCCCAGCATTTT

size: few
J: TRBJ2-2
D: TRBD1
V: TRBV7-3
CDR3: CASSPTGRGTGELFF
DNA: TGTGCCAGCAGCCCGACAGGGAGAGGCACCGGGGAGCTGTTTTTT

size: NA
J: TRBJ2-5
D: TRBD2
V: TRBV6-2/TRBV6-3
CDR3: CASSPSGTSGGFGETQYF
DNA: TGTGCCAGCAGCCCATCTGGGACTAGCGGGGGATTTGGAGAGACCCAGTACTTC

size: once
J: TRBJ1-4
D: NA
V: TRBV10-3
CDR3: CAISDSHGYEKLFF
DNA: TGTGCCATCAGTGACTCTCACGGGTATGAAAAACTGTTTTTT

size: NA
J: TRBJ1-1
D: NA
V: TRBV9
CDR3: CASSVGQKPTEAFF
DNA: TGTGCCAGCAGCGTAGGGCAGAAACCCACTGAAGCTTTCTTT

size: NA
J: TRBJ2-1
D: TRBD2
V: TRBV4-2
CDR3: CASSPRGDSYNEQFF
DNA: TGTGCCAGCAGCCCGCGGGGGGACTCCTACAATGAGCAGTTCTTC

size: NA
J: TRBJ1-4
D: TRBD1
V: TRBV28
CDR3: CATYSPGQRPNEKLFF
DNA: TGTGCCACCTACTCCCCGGGACAGCGACCTAATGAAAAACTGTTTTTT

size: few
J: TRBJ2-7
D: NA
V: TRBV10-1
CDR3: CASSEPRPGPDINYEQYF
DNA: TGCGCCAGCAGTGAGCCTCGCCCAGGGCCAGATATTAACTACGAGCAGTACTTC

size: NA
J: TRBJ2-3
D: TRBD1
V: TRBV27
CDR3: CASSSRDRRSYF
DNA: TGTGCCAGCAGTTCCCGGGACAGACGATCGTATTTT

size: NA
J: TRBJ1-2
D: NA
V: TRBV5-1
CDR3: CASSLLLSGAEGYTF
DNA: TGCGCCAGCAGCTTGTTACTCTCAGGGGCAGAAGGCTACACCTTC

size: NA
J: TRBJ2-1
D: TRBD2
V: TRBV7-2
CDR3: CASSVSGGAAKEQFF
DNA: TGTGCCAGCAGCGTTAGCGGGGGGGCCGCGAAGGAGCAGTTCTTC

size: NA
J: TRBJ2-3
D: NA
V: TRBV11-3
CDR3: CASSLGDTDTQYF
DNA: TGTGCCAGCAGCTTAGGCGACACAGATACGCAGTATTTT

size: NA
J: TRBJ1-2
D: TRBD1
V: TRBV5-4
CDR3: CASSFKAGGNGYTF
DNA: TGTGCCAGCAGTTTTAAGGCAGGGGGGAATGGCTACACCTTC

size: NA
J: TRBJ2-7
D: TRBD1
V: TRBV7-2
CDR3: CASSSHGTGIYEQYF
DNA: TGTGCCAGCAGCTCTCACGGGACAGGGATCTACGAGCAGTACTTC

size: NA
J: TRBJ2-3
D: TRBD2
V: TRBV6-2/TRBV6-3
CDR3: CASSYSTSGGDTDTQYF
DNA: TGTGCCAGCAGTTACTCTACTAGCGGGGGGGACACAGATACGCAGTATTTT

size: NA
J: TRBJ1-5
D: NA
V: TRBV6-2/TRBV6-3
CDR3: CASSYLESYQPQHF
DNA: TGTGCCAGCAGTTATCTCGAGAGTTATCAGCCCCAGCATTTT

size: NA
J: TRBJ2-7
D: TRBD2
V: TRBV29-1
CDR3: CSVGLAGAEQYF
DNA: TGCAGCGTCGGACTAGCGGGGGCCGAGCAGTACTTC

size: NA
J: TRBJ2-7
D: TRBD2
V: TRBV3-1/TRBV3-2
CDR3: CASSLPGGAGGRGQYF
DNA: TGTGCCAGCAGCCTCCCGGGGGGAGCGGGGGGGCGAGGGCAGTACTTC

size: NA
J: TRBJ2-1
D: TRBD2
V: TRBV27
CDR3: CASRRGLAGAGPHNEQFF
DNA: TGTGCCAGCAGGAGGGGACTAGCGGGGGCCGGGCCACACAATGAGCAGTTCTTC

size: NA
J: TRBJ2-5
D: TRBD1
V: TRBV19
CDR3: CASSIDPGQKETQYF
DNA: TGTGCCAGTAGTATAGACCCGGGACAGAAAGAGACCCAGTACTTC

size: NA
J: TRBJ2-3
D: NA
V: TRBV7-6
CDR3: CASSIRDSSTDTQYF
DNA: TGTGCCAGCAGCATCCGGGACTCCAGCACAGATACGCAGTATTTT

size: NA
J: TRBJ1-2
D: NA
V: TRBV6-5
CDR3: CASIRGGGYGYTF
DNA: TGTGCCAGCATACGGGGGGGCGGCTATGGCTACACCTTC

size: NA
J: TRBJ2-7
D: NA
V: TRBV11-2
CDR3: CASSPVRGIGEKEQYF
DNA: TGTGCCAGCAGCCCAGTAAGGGGGATTGGAGAAAAGGAGCAGTACTTC

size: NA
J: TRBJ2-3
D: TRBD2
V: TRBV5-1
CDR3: CASSWGLLAGEADTQYF
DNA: TGCGCCAGCAGCTGGGGACTGCTAGCGGGGGAGGCAGATACGCAGTATTTT

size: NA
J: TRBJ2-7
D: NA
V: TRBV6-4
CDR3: CASSDAVGGEQYF
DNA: TGTGCCAGCAGTGACGCGGTCGGGGGCGAGCAGTACTTC

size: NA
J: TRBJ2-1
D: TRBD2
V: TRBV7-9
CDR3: CASTPRLAPTVESSYNEQFF
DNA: TGTGCCAGCACCCCTCGACTAGCCCCGACCGTAGAGAGCTCCTACAATGAGCAGTTCTTC

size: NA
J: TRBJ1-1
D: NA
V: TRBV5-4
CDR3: CASSLDGLLGGEAFF
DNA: TGTGCCAGCAGCTTGGACGGTCTCCTCGGGGGGGAAGCTTTCTTT

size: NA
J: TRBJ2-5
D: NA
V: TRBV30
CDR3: CAWGRQVGPQETQYF
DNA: TGTGCCTGGGGACGACAGGTAGGGCCACAAGAGACCCAGTACTTC

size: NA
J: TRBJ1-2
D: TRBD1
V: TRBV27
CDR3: CASSPTTGGGRYGYTF
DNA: TGTGCCAGCAGTCCAACTACAGGGGGCGGGAGGTATGGCTACACCTTC

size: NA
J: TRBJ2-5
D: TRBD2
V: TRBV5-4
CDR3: CASSSAQGGGGAPQYF
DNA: TGTGCCAGCAGCTCGGCACAGGGCGGCGGGGGGGCCCCCCAGTACTTC

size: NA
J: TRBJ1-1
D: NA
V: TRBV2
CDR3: CASRLERGPQGNTEAFF
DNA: TGTGCCAGCAGGCTGGAGAGAGGGCCCCAAGGGAACACTGAAGCTTTCTTT

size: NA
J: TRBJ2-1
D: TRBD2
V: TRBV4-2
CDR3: CASSQDTSGGYNEQFF
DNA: TGTGCCAGCAGCCAAGATACCAGCGGGGGCTACAATGAGCAGTTCTTC

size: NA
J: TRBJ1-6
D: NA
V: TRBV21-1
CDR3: CASSKSVVGGSSSPLHF
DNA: TGTGCCAGCAGCAAGTCAGTGGTAGGGGGCAGCAGTTCACCCCTCCACTTT

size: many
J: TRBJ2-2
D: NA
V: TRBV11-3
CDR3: CASSLAGTGELFF
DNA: TGTGCCAGCAGCTTAGCAGGCACCGGGGAGCTGTTTTTT

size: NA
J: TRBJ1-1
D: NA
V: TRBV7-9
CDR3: CASSLRASGTEAFF
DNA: TGTGCCAGCAGCTTAAGGGCCTCGGGGACTGAAGCTTTCTTT

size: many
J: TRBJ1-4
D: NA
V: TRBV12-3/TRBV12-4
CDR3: CASKFRYEKLFF
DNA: TGTGCCAGCAAGTTCCGGTATGAAAAACTGTTTTTT

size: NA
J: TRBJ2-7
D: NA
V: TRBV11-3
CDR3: CASSPGQNYEQYF
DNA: TGTGCCAGCAGCCCTGGACAGAACTACGAGCAGTACTTC

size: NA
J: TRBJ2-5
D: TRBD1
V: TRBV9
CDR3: CASSTGQAPRETQYF
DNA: TGTGCCAGCAGCACGGGACAGGCACCAAGGGAGACCCAGTACTTC

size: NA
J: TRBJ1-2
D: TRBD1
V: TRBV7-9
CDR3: CASSPGQDFYGYTF
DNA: TGTGCCAGCAGCCCAGGACAGGATTTCTATGGCTACACCTTC

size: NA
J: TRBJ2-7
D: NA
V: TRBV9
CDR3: CASSVSTGHSYEQYF
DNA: TGTGCCAGCAGCGTTAGCACGGGACACTCCTACGAGCAGTACTTC

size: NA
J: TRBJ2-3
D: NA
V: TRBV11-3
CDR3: CASSLVTGNTQYF
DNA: TGTGCCAGCAGCTTAGTCACGGGGAATACGCAGTATTTT

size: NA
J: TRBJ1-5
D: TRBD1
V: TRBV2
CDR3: CASSSTGDQPQHF
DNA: TGTGCCAGCAGTTCCACAGGGGATCAGCCCCAGCATTTT

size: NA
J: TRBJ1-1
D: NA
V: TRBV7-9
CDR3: CASSSSGKNTEAFF
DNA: TGTGCCAGCAGCTCATCCGGGAAGAACACTGAAGCTTTCTTT

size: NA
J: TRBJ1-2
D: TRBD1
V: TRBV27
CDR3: CASSLYPGGFIYYGYTF
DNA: TGTGCCAGCAGTTTATATCCAGGGGGGTTCATTTACTATGGCTACACCTTC

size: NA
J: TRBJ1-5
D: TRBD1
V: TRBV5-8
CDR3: CASSSSGTAGGGNQPQHF
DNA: TGTGCCAGCAGCTCCTCCGGGACAGCCGGCGGAGGCAATCAGCCCCAGCATTTT

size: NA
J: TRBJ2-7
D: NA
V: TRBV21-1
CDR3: CASSGTWDVSYEQYF
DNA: TGTGCCAGCAGCGGGACATGGGACGTATCCTACGAGCAGTACTTC